This TCR beta chain is drawn from a study of shared clonotypes between healthy human individuals. Regarding the study as a whole: Relative to their counterparts shared across all four donors, non-shared clonotypes exhibited diminished generation probabilities.

The length of the CDR3 is 15 residues. The V gene end was trimmed by 5 bases and the J gene end by 4 bases; junction bases not matched to a gene: 10. Per the germline V gene, CDR1 is SGDLS and CDR2 is YYNGEE. About this clone: Its cognate antigen is unknown.

Authors' methods: ImmunoSEQ supplied junction-only sequences lacking quality scores, so filtering was different. Sequencing used immunoSEQ multiplex PCR; TCRdb keeps in-frame clones, though not all of them. Clone size and V and J calls were adopted from that table, with D and trimming inferred from the DNA. This table holds over a million clones, about 98.5% found once. The receptor's source is a young man in good health. The sample consisted of naive CD4+ T cells sorted from blood. Subset denoted: CD45RA+ positively selected. This rearrangement joins TRBV9 to TRBJ2-7; 9 nucleotides match TRBD2. The CDR3 DNA sequence: TGTGCCAGCAGTGCCGAACCTAGCGGGAAGTACGAGCAGTACTTC. It yields the protein CASSAEPSGKYEQYF.